This passage covers 28 T cell receptor beta chains from one sample sequenced in a study of blood T cell repertoires in COVID-19. Method: immunoSEQ multiplex PCR; TCRdb's copy keeps in-frame clones and lacks some. The data contain about 300,000 clones, about nine tenths of them singletons. The sample consisted of PBMCs or T cells enriched from blood (not recorded which). The receptors stem from a man aged 25-45 years who had recovered from COVID-19.

Only one count was recorded for this clone. This chain links TRBV28 with TRBJ1-4; D unresolved. Trimming stripped 7 bases from V and 4 bases from J, with 4 bases between. This CDR3 contains 11 residues. Germline V lookup: CDR1 MDHEN, CDR2 SYDVKM. CDR3 sequence (DNA): TGTGCCAGCATCCTTAATGAAAAACTGTTTTTT. Its translation is CASILNEKLFF.

This clone has a single count. The CDR3 region is CASRGDRARLSSSTDTQYF. The CDR3 DNA reads as TGTGCCAGCAGAGGGGACAGGGCCCGCCTATCCTCTAGCACAGATACGCAGTATTTT. The chain recombines TRBV27 with TRBJ2-3, with TRBD1 identical over 9 bases. The germline CDR1 and CDR2 sequences are MNHEY and SMNVEV (reference sequence). The CDR3 covers 19 residues. The V gene end was trimmed by 6 bases and the J gene end by 0 bases; junction bases not matched to a gene: 16.

The J gene is TRBJ2-1, the V gene TRBV19; a weak D match, TRBD1 (6 bases). V was trimmed by 7 bases and J by 6 bases, leaving 13 bases between them. The length of the CDR3 is 13 residues. CDR1 LNHDA and CDR2 SQIVND come from the germline V gene (reference sequence). This CDR3 reads CASTPDSGNEQFF. For the CDR3, the DNA is TGTGCCAGTACCCCGGACAGCGGCAATGAGCAGTTCTTC.

The chain employs TRBV4-1 and TRBJ1-1; 7 bases align to TRBD1. The CDR3 totals 16 residues. After removal of 1 base from V and 1 base from J, the junction contained 6 bases not matched to a gene. CDR1 is MGHRA, CDR2 YSYEKL, per germline. In nucleotides, the CDR3 is TGCGCCAGCAGCCAAGTTCCGGACAGGCAGAACACTGAAGCTTTCTTT. As protein: CASSQVPDRQNTEAFF.

The sample holds many counts of this clone. This chain joins TRBV19 and TRBJ2-3; 12 nucleotides line up with TRBD2. Germline CDR1 and CDR2: LNHDA and SQIVND (reference sequence). The CDR3 is 17 residues long. The junction had 13 bases not matched to a gene; V was cut back by 10 bases and J by 2 bases. Here the CDR3 DNA reads TGTGCCACTAAGGGACTAGCGGGCGCCTTTATCACAGATACGCAGTATTTT. Amino acid sequence: CATKGLAGAFITDTQYF.

V and J are TRBV7-2 and TRBJ2-1; tentatively, D is TRBD1 (6 bases). The CDR3 spans 15 residues. Germline assignment: CDR1 SGHTA and CDR2 FQGNSA. The V gene lost 5 bases and the J gene lost 4 bases, with 15 bases spanning the gap. The CDR3 DNA sequence: TGTGCCAGCAGCCCAACCGGGACACAGTACAATGAGCAGTTCTTC. Translating it yields CASSPTGTQYNEQFF.

The chain joins TRBV6-5 to TRBJ2-3, with D unclear. This CDR3 comprises 12 residues. The V gene's germline CDR1 is MNHEY and CDR2 SVGAGI. Trimming removed 7 bases from V and 2 bases from J, with 7 bases in between. The CDR3 region has the DNA TGTGCCAGCACCTCTTACACAGATACGCAGTATTTT. Translated, it gives CASTSYTDTQYF.

V gene TRBV28 combines with J gene TRBJ2-5, with D tentatively TRBD1 (6 bases). Germline V lookup: CDR1 MDHEN, CDR2 SYDVKM. This CDR3 is built from 13 residues. V lost 5 bases and J 5 bases, leaving 12 bases between the germline ends. DNA for the CDR3: TGTGCCAGCAGTCCCTTTAGGGGGGAGACCCAGTACTTC. This gives the protein CASSPFRGETQYF.

The rearrangement joins TRBV6-5 to TRBJ2-7, with 7 positions matching TRBD1. The CDR3 contains 14 residues. V lost 6 bases to trimming and J lost 3 bases; unmatched junction nucleotides: 8. The V gene's germline CDR1 is MNHEY and CDR2 SVGAGI. DNA for the CDR3: TGTGCCAGCAGCCCCCGGGACAGATACTACGAGCAGTACTTC. Translated, it gives CASSPRDRYYEQYF.

This clone was detected only once. The chain recombines TRBV6-4 with TRBJ2-5; 13 bases map to TRBD2. CDR1 MRHNA and CDR2 SNTAGT come from the germline V gene. The CDR3 is 16 residues long. J lost 9 bases, V lost 10 bases, and 17 bases had no gene match. CDR3 sequence: CANLGHGLAGVRSQYF. The DNA of the CDR3 is TGTGCCAACCTAGGCCATGGACTAGCGGGGGTTAGGTCCCAGTACTTC.

The V and J genes are TRBV28 and TRBJ2-6; TRBD2 matches at 8 bases. Germline V gives CDR1 MDHEN, CDR2 SYDVKM. The CDR3 covers 20 residues. The ends lost 5 bases at V and 1 base at J; junction bases unmatched: 16. The CDR3 spells CASSSPRMGGGLSGANVLTF. The CDR3 DNA is TGTGCCAGCAGTAGCCCCCGAATGGGCGGGGGGTTATCTGGGGCCAACGTCCTGACTTTC.

The rearrangement uses TRBV7-8 and TRBJ2-7; 10 bases line up with TRBD2. The CDR3 totals 14 residues. Germline V gene sequence: CDR1 SGHVS, CDR2 FQNEAQ. With 4 bases clipped from V and 6 bases from J, the junction kept 6 bases outside the gene matches. The CDR3 DNA follows: TGTGCCAGCAGCTCCCAGGGACTAGCGTCCGAGCAGTACTTC. Translating it yields CASSSQGLASEQYF.

The rearrangement joins TRBV28 to TRBJ2-7; the D is unclear. From germline, CDR1 is MDHEN and CDR2 SYDVKM. Trimming took 1 base from V and 8 from J, leaving 6 bases between them. The length of the CDR3 is 11 residues. The CDR3 DNA reads as TGTGCCAGCAGTTTATTTCTACAGCAGTACTTC. Residues: CASSLFLQQYF.

CDR3 sequence: CASSLPVNTEAFF. DNA of the CDR3: TGTGCCAGCAGCTTACCCGTGAACACTGAAGCTTTCTTT. The genes are TRBV11-2 and TRBJ1-1; no clear D gene. Germline V gives CDR1 SGHAT, CDR2 FQNNGV. The CDR3 loop spans 13 amino acids. V was trimmed by 2 bases and J by 0 bases, leaving 4 bases between them.

This clone occurred once. V and J are TRBV20-1 and TRBJ2-5; D possibly corresponds to TRBD2 (5 bases). V was trimmed by 3 bases and J by 0 bases, leaving 20 bases between them. The CDR3 covers 17 residues. The germline CDR1 and CDR2 sequences are DFQATT and SNEGSKA (reference sequence). Written as DNA, the CDR3 is TGCAGTGCTAGTCGAGCCCCCGGAGGAGGAAACCAAGAGACCCAGTACTTC. Protein: CSASRAPGGGNQETQYF.

The V call is TRBV11-3, the J call TRBJ2-5, with D perhaps matching TRBD2 (6 bases). Germline values: CDR1 SGHNT, CDR2 YENEEA. Deletions cut 3 bases from V and 2 bases from J, with 10 bases between. There are 14 residues in the CDR3. CDR3 DNA: TGTGCCAGCAGCTTGGTGCGGGAACAAGAGACCCAGTACTTC. It translates to CASSLVREQETQYF.

The chain employs TRBV7-5 and TRBJ2-5; the table's D call of TRBD2 was not tested on the DNA. TRBV7-5 is described as a pseudogene. CDR3 length: 14 amino acids. The CDR3 is CVRSCVSGRETQYF. The CDR3 region has the DNA TGTGTCAGAAGCTGCGTTAGCGGGAGAGAGACCCAGTACTTC.

V usage is TRBV30 and J usage is TRBJ1-4, with unresolved D. Germline CDR1 is GTSNPN and CDR2 is SVGIG (reference sequence). V lost 0 bases and J 4 bases, leaving 6 bases between the germline ends. The CDR3 sequence is 13 residues long. CDR3 sequence: CAWSVNFNEKLFF. The DNA of the CDR3 is TGTGCCTGGAGTGTGAACTTTAATGAAAAACTGTTTTTT.

V gene TRBV27 combines with J gene TRBJ1-6; perhaps TRBD1 as D (5 bases). The CDR3 loop spans 19 amino acids. V was clipped by 6 bases and J by 7 bases, with 28 bases between them. The V gene's germline CDR1 is MNHEY and CDR2 SMNVEV (reference sequence). The CDR3 loop is CASRGLIESGRITNSPLHF. The DNA of the CDR3 is TGTGCCAGCAGGGGACTAATCGAGTCAGGGAGAATTACGAATTCACCCCTCCACTTT.

The chain links TRBV5-5 to TRBJ2-7, with TRBD2 matching over 11 bases. The CDR3 has 15 residues. In germline, CDR1 is SGHKS, CDR2 YYEKEE (reference sequence). The trim removed 1 base at V and 4 bases at J, leaving 4 bases unmatched. The CDR3: CASSLTSGSKYEQYF. Here the CDR3 DNA reads TGTGCCAGCAGCTTGACTAGCGGGAGTAAATACGAGCAGTACTTC.

This chain connects TRBV4-1 to TRBJ1-4; 7 bases map to TRBD1. The CDR3 has 16 residues. Germline values: CDR1 MGHRA, CDR2 YSYEKL. With V trimmed by 4 bases and J by 0 bases, 5 bases remained unmatched. CDR3 DNA: TGCGCCAGCAGCCCCGGGACAGCTGCAACTAATGAAAAACTGTTTTTT. This codes for CASSPGTAATNEKLFF.

J is TRBJ1-1 and V is TRBV27, with unresolved D. Germline loops: CDR1 MNHEY, CDR2 SMNVEV (reference sequence). V shed 3 bases and J shed 0 bases, with 5 bases lying between them. The CDR3 sequence is 13 residues long. CDR3 residues: CASSLQVNTEAFF. The DNA of the CDR3 is TGTGCCAGCAGTTTGCAGGTGAACACTGAAGCTTTCTTT.

This clone appeared many times. The V gene is TRBV5-8, the J gene TRBJ2-3, with TRBD2 identical over 11 bases. V shed 7 bases and J 3 bases; nucleotides not matched to a gene: 4. Germline assignment: CDR1 SGHTS and CDR2 YDEGEE. CDR3 size: 14 residues. CDR3 sequence reads: CASPGTSGTDTQYF. The CDR3 DNA is TGTGCCAGCCCCGGGACTAGCGGTACAGATACGCAGTATTTT. Full variable domain (missing parts from reference TRBV5-8 and TRBJ2-3): EAGVTQSPTHLIKTRGQQATLRCSPISGHTSVYWYQQALGLGLQFLLWYDEGEERNRGNFPPRFSGRQFPNYSSELNVNALELEDSALYLCASPGTSGTDTQYFGPGTRLTVL.

The chain is built from TRBV10-3 and TRBJ2-5; 9 bases are shared with TRBD2. V shed 0 bases, J shed 2 bases, and the junction held 13 bases outside the gene matches. Germline loops: CDR1 ENHRY, CDR2 SYGVKD. The CDR3 contains 19 residues. The CDR3 here is CAISESTSGAPRAQETQYF. The CDR3 DNA follows: TGTGCCATCAGTGAGTCGACTAGCGGTGCACCCCGGGCGCAAGAGACCCAGTACTTC.

The J gene is TRBJ1-6, the V gene TRBV30, with D perhaps matching TRBD1 (5 bases). This CDR3 has 13 residues. The germline CDR1 and CDR2 sequences are GTSNPN and SVGIG (reference sequence). Trimming took 1 base from V and 10 from J, leaving 11 bases between them. CDR3 sequence (DNA): TGTGCCTGGAGTGAAAACGGGGGATCACCCCTCCACTTT. It encodes CAWSENGGSPLHF.

This rearrangement joins TRBV7-2 to TRBJ2-7, with 7 bases matching TRBD2. CDR3 length equals 15 residues. The ends lost 5 bases at V and 0 bases at J; junction bases unmatched: 7. CDR1 is SGHTA and CDR2 is FQGNSA in the germline V gene. The DNA for the CDR3 is TGTGCCAGCAGCCCTTCTAGCGGTAGCTCCTACGAGCAGTACTTC. Translation: CASSPSSGSSYEQYF.

CDR3 coding DNA: TGCAGCGTTGAAGATGGAGCTAGCGGCGACTCCAGGAACGAGCAGTACTTC. Protein product: CSVEDGASGDSRNEQYF. The chain employs TRBV29-1 and TRBJ2-7, with 7 bases aligning to TRBD2. Trimming removed 0 bases from V and 5 bases from J; junction bases left unmatched: 16. Germline lookup yields CDR1 SQVTM and CDR2 ANQGSEA. The CDR3 runs 17 residues.

The V gene is TRBV5-1, the J gene TRBJ1-3; no clear D gene. Germline V lookup: CDR1 SGHRS, CDR2 YFSETQ. The V gene lost 4 bases and the J gene lost 0 bases, with 14 bases spanning the gap. This CDR3 is 16 amino acids long. CDR3 bases: TGCGCCAGCAGCGCGGCCCTTACCAGCTCTGGAAACACCATATATTTT. It encodes CASSAALTSSGNTIYF. The full variable domain, rest sourced from reference TRBV5-1 and TRBJ1-3, is KAGVTQTPRYLIKTRGQQVTLSCSPISGHRSVSWYQQTPGQGLQFLFEYFSETQRNKGNFPGRFSGRQFSNSRSEMNVSTLELGDSALYLCASSAALTSSGNTIYFGEGSWLTVV.